The source of this T cell receptor beta chain is a study of chemoradiotherapy in HPV16-positive cancers. On the study more broadly: Candidate HPV-specific T-cell clones and common TCR motifs came from functional assays in a couple of HPV16-positive patients. Study results and limitations: During treatment, candidate HPV-specific clones and E7-related motifs expanded in tumor. Functional assays defining HPV-specific T cells used only a couple of HPV16-positive patients.

The sample holds one count of this clone. The antigen remains unidentified. Over chemoradiotherapy, repertoires were sampled more than once. Produced via immunoSEQ multiplex PCR; TCRdb's table is partial and in-frame only. The data show roughly 2,400 clones, approximately 79% seen once. The sample here was tumor tissue, taken from a patient who underwent chemoradiotherapy. The clonotype comes from a human donor with HPV-associated anogenital cancer.

The CDR3 nucleotides read TGTGCCAGCAGCCCGACCAGTCCCCCCTACAATGAGCAGTTCTTC. Its protein product is CASSPTSPPYNEQFF. The chain combines TRBV7-2 with TRBJ2-1; D call uncertain. Between the trimmed V and J ends, which lost 5 bases and 2 bases, there was a span of 13 bases. This CDR3 region has 15 residues. In germline, CDR1 is SGHTA, CDR2 FQGNSA.